The 23 T cell receptor beta chains listed next were all sequenced from one sample in a study of T cells in Graves' hyperthyroidism and ophthalmopathy. TCR beta CDR3 regions were amplified from RNA transcripts. The primer set for the first-round RT-PCR of the TCR CDR3 was HTBI. TCRdb used MiXCR to reprocess the multiplex PCR reads, holding one entry per CDR3 protein. Found here are some 490,000 distinct CDR3 sequences, approximately 22% of them singletons; the top ten hold around 47%. The sample consisted of blood. Receptors originate from an older woman with Graves' ophthalmopathy.

The chain employs TRBV7-3 and TRBJ2-1, with D possibly TRBD2 on 6 matching bases. This CDR3 is 17 amino acids long. Germline CDR1 SGHTA, CDR2 FQGTGA. The ends were cut back, 3 bases at V and 6 bases at J, with 21 bases in the middle. CDR3 sequence: CASSFRGWGRGSNEQFF. The DNA for the CDR3 is TGTGCCAGCAGCTTTAGAGGATGGGGTCGGGGGAGCAATGAGCAGTTCTTC. The whole variable domain, filled in from reference TRBV7-3 and TRBJ2-1, reads GAGVSQTPSNKVTEKGKYVELRCDPISGHTALYWYRQSLGQGPEFLIYFQGTGAADDSGLPNDRFFAVRPEGSVSTLKIQRTERGDSAVYLCASSFRGWGRGSNEQFFGPGTRLTVL.

The chain uses TRBV4-1 and TRBJ2-7, with D possibly matching TRBD2 (5 bases). Trimming removed 1 base at V and 7 bases at J, with 11 bases between. Germline CDR1 reads MGHRA; CDR2 reads YSYEKL. The CDR3 consists of 13 residues. The CDR3: CASSQGGGGEQYF. The CDR3 nucleotides read TGCGCCAGCAGCCAAGGAGGTGGCGGGGAGCAGTACTTC.

This clonotype was seen only a few times. The rearrangement uses TRBV28 and TRBJ1-2; 7 nucleotides match TRBD1. This CDR3 has 12 residues. The V gene end was trimmed by 6 bases and the J gene end by 3 bases; junction bases not matched to a gene: 1. The germline gives CDR1 MDHEN, CDR2 SYDVKM. The DNA of the CDR3 is TGTGCCAGCAGCACAGGGGACTATGGCTACACCTTC. Translating gives CASSTGDYGYTF.

This clonotype was counted once. V gene TRBV28 combines with J gene TRBJ1-2; 7 bases are shared with TRBD1. The CDR3 loop spans 14 amino acids. The V and J ends lost 6 bases and 4 bases, in that order; junction bases with no gene match: 8. CDR1 is MDHEN and CDR2 is SYDVKM in the germline V gene. CDR3 coding DNA: TGTGCCAGCAGCCAGGGGGACAGCGCCTATGGCTACACCTTC. Its translation: CASSQGDSAYGYTF.

This clonotype was seen more than once but under ten times. At one boundary the junction diverges from the germline segment, which might be a read error. This chain uses TRBV30 with TRBJ1-2; tentatively, D is TRBD1 (5 bases). The germline gives CDR1 GTSNPN, CDR2 SVGIG (reference sequence). The CDR3 totals 11 residues. The CDR3 coding sequence is TGTGCCTGGAGTGTTGGGACGGCTCTGGCCTTC. Its translation is CAWSVGTALAF.

This chain's CDR3 is CASSGVRADQPQHF. CDR3 DNA sequence: TGTGCCAGCAGCGGCGTTAGGGCTGATCAGCCCCAGCATTTT. This chain connects TRBV7-8 to TRBJ1-5, with unresolved D. This CDR3 is built from 14 residues. Trimming took 5 bases from V and 5 from J, leaving 13 bases between them. Germline V gene lookup returns CDR1 SGHVS and CDR2 FQNEAQ.

This sequence joins TRBV19 and TRBJ2-1; D gene ambiguous. This CDR3 region has 15 residues. V dropped 1 base and J dropped 4 bases, with 11 bases sitting between them. From germline, CDR1 is LNHDA and CDR2 SQIVND (reference sequence). CDR3 DNA: TGTGCCAGTAGTATAGGGGGAAGGCAGTACAATGAGCAGTTCTTC. Protein sequence: CASSIGGRQYNEQFF.

V is TRBV6-1 and J is TRBJ1-5, with D tentatively TRBD1 (5 bases). The CDR3 is 15 residues long. With 4 bases removed from V and 3 bases from J, the gap between germline ends came to 13 bases. Germline CDR1 is MNHNS and CDR2 is SASEGT. The CDR3 DNA follows: TGTGCCAGCAGTGCAAACGGGACTCCCAATCAGCCCCAGCATTTT. The encoded protein is CASSANGTPNQPQHF.

This clonotype was observed a few times. The gene calls are TRBV3-1 and TRBJ1-3; D not certain. CDR1 and CDR2 from the germline V gene are LGHDT and YNNKEL (reference sequence). The CDR3 is made up of 17 amino acids. V was pared by 7 bases and J by 0 bases, with 19 bases between. CDR3 nucleotide sequence: TGTGCCAGCATCCCAAAGGACGGGATGAGCTCTGGAAACACCATATATTTT. Its translation is CASIPKDGMSSGNTIYF.

This clonotype was seen a few times. The genes are TRBV6-5 and TRBJ1-6; 9 nucleotides align to TRBD1. Germline-derived CDR1 and CDR2 are MNHEY and SVGAGI. The CDR3 totals 17 residues. V lost 0 bases to trimming and J lost 9 bases; unmatched junction nucleotides: 9. In DNA, the CDR3 is TGTGCCAGCAGTTACTCGATTGTGGGGACAGGGAGTTCACCCCTCCACTTT. It translates to CASSYSIVGTGSSPLHF.

The chain joins TRBV18 to TRBJ2-1; 7 bases match TRBD2. Germline V gene lookup returns CDR1 KGHSH and CDR2 LQKENI. J gave up 10 bases and V 2 bases, and 11 bases lay outside the gene matches. The CDR3 consists of 15 residues. CDR3 nucleotide sequence: TGTGCCAGCTCACCAAGAAGCGGGACGGGCGGCGAGCAGTTCTTC. Its protein is CASSPRSGTGGEQFF.

V gene TRBV5-1 combines with J gene TRBJ1-1; 9 positions agree with TRBD1. Germline V gives CDR1 SGHRS, CDR2 YFSETQ. With 4 bases clipped from V and 1 base from J, the junction kept 11 bases outside the gene matches. The CDR3 spans 17 residues. The CDR3 nucleotides read TGCGCCAGCAGCATTACTACAGGGGGCGCATGGAACACTGAAGCTTTCTTT. Translated, it gives CASSITTGGAWNTEAFF.

The rearrangement joins TRBV28 to TRBJ2-1; 9 positions match TRBD1. CDR1 and CDR2 from the germline V gene are MDHEN and SYDVKM. This CDR3 comprises 15 residues. Unmatched junction bases numbered 19, after V lost 6 bases and J lost 16 bases. Here the CDR3 reads CASSRDRVAYNERFF. The CDR3 DNA follows: TGTGCCAGCAGCCGGGACAGGGTTGCCTACAATGAGCGTTTCTTC.

To note about this clonotype: One end of the junction does not line up with germline, which may come from a read error. This chain joins TRBV28 and TRBJ1-1; the D is unclear. CDR3 length equals 14 residues. Germline assignment: CDR1 MDHEN and CDR2 SYDVKM. DNA for the CDR3: TGTGCCAGCAGTTTCGGCCCCGTGAACACTGTAGCTTTCTTT. This translates into CASSFGPVNTVAFF.

The chain employs TRBV6-1 and TRBJ1-1; 8 bases map to TRBD1. The CDR3 is made up of 16 amino acids. Germline CDR1 MNHNS, CDR2 SASEGT. With V trimmed by 5 bases and J by 1 base, 9 bases remained unmatched. CDR3 coding DNA: TGTGCCAGCAGTTCCCCGGTGACAGGGGCGAACACTGAAGCTTTCTTT. Translation: CASSSPVTGANTEAFF.

This clonotype was seen more than once but under ten times. The chain employs TRBV6-1 and TRBJ2-7, with TRBD2 matching over 9 bases. The CDR3 spans 16 residues. Germline V gives CDR1 MNHNS, CDR2 SASEGT. Trimming at V came to 3 bases and at J to 2 bases, leaving 8 bases not matched to a gene. CDR3 sequence: CASSDRARLAAYEQYF. Written as DNA, the CDR3 is TGTGCCAGCAGTGACAGGGCCCGACTAGCGGCCTACGAGCAGTACTTC.

The chain links TRBV7-8 to TRBJ1-5; tentatively, D is TRBD1 (6 bases). Trimming cost V 1 base and J 6 bases, with 10 bases left between them. The CDR3 consists of 14 residues. The V gene's germline CDR1 is SGHVS and CDR2 FQNEAQ. The CDR3 loop reads CASSLGRGSQPQHF. CDR3 in DNA: TGTGCCAGCAGCTTAGGAAGGGGGAGTCAGCCCCAGCATTTT.

In regard to this clonotype: This could be a read error, since a much larger clone is one nucleotide away. The chain is built from TRBV11-2 and TRBJ2-3; D may match TRBD1 or TRBD2 (6 bases each). This CDR3 contains 13 residues. Trimming pared 4 bases from V and 5 bases from J, leaving 10 bases between. Germline V gene sequence: CDR1 SGHAT, CDR2 FQNNGV. The CDR3 DNA sequence: TGTGCCAGCAGCTCGGGGGCGCGAGATACGCAGTATTTT. It specifies CASSSGARDTQYF.

This chain links TRBV7-2 with TRBJ2-2, with a tentative D call TRBD2 (5 bases). CDR3 length: 13 residues. Germline assignment: CDR1 SGHTA and CDR2 FQGNSA. V was clipped by 5 bases and J by 6 bases, with 10 bases between them. CDR3 in amino acids: CASSPMGAGELFF. The CDR3 region has the DNA TGTGCCAGCAGCCCGATGGGAGCCGGGGAGCTGTTTTTT.

V is TRBV20-1 and J is TRBJ2-3; TRBD2 agrees at 11 bases. V was clipped by 5 bases and J by 7 bases; unmatched bases: 8. Germline V gene lookup returns CDR1 DFQATT and CDR2 SNEGSKA (reference sequence). The CDR3 covers 14 residues. The CDR3 coding sequence is TGCAGTGCTCCTGCGACTAGCGGGACGTATACGCAGTATTTT. Amino acid sequence: CSAPATSGTYTQYF.

V and J are TRBV6-5 and TRBJ2-7; D unresolved. Germline CDR1 reads MNHEY; CDR2 reads SVGAGI. V lost 4 bases and J 3 bases, leaving 10 bases between the germline ends. The CDR3 spans 13 residues. CDR3 sequence reads: CASSFRWNYEQYF. The CDR3 DNA sequence: TGTGCCAGCAGTTTCAGATGGAACTACGAGCAGTACTTC.

This clonotype occurred many times. The chain links TRBV6-1 to TRBJ2-1; 10 nucleotides match TRBD2. Germline V CDR1 and CDR2: MNHNS, SASEGT. This CDR3 is 15 amino acids long. The V segment lost 4 bases and the J segment 4 bases; nucleotides outside the gene matches: 4. The CDR3 nucleotides read TGTGCCAGCAGTGTAACTAGCGGGACTTACAATGAGCAGTTCTTC. Translating gives CASSVTSGTYNEQFF.

The V gene is TRBV9, the J gene TRBJ2-7, with 12 bases lining up with TRBD2. The CDR3 contains 15 residues. V trimming: 3 bases; J trimming: 2 bases; junction bases outside the gene matches: 3. Germline V lookup: CDR1 SGDLS, CDR2 YYNGEE. The CDR3 DNA is TGTGCCAGCAGCGCGACTAGCGGGAGAACCTACGAGCAGTACTTC. Protein: CASSATSGRTYEQYF. Full variable domain (missing parts from reference TRBV9 and TRBJ2-7): DSGVTQTPKHLITATGQRVTLRCSPRSGDLSVYWYQQSLDQGLQFLIQYYNGEERAKGNILERFSAQQFPDLHSELNLSSLELGDSALYFCASSATSGRTYEQYFGPGTRLTVT.